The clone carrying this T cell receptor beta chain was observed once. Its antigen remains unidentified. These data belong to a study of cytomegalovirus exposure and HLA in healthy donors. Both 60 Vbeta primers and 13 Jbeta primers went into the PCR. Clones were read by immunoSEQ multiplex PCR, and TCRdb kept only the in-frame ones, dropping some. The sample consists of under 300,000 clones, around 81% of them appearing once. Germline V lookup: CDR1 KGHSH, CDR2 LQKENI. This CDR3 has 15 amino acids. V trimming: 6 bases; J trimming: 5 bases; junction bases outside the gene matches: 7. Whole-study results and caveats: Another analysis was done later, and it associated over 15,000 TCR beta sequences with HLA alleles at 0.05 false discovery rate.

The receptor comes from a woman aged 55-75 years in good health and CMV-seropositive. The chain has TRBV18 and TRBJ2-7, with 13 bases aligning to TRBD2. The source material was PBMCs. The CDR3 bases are TGTGCCAGCTCGCCAGGGACTAGCGGGACCCACGAGCAGTACTTC. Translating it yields CASSPGTSGTHEQYF.